This TCR beta chain was sequenced in a study of blood T cell repertoires in COVID-19. The overall study: Researchers got acute and convalescent COVID-19 samples from the United States, Italy and Spain. PBMCs, B-cell-depleted T cells, or T cells were the source of the cDNA or gDNA that made up the material.

This CDR3 is 12 amino acids long. V gave up 0 bases and J gave up 7 bases, with 4 bases separating them. Looked up from germline, CDR1 is SGHRS and CDR2 is YFSETQ. Comment on this clone: Other DNA sequences in this sample translate to the same CDR3.

Profiling relied on immunoSEQ multiplex PCR, and the TCRdb table lists in-frame clones only, not all of them. Of about 190,000 clones in the sample, less than 85% are singletons; the top ten hold more than 4.5%. Study members were between roughly 18 and 89 years old and lived in approximately 25 US regions. Clinical history as reported by participants underpinned cohort assignment. The V and J genes are TRBV5-1 and TRBJ2-2; D not certain. The source is a woman aged 60 to 75 with acute COVID-19. Sequenced: PBMCs or T cells enriched from blood (not recorded which). The CDR3 reads CASSLDSGELFF. As DNA, the CDR3 is TGCGCCAGCAGCTTGGATAGCGGGGAGCTGTTTTTT.